Listed below are T cell receptor beta chains from one sample, sequenced in a study of long-term antiretroviral therapy in people with HIV. Assay: immunoSEQ multiplex PCR; the TCRdb copy retains only in-frame clones and omits some. The table shows 45,000 to 50,000 clones, with approximately 79% occurring only once. Source: unsorted PBMCs, taken 0.8 years after starting antiretroviral therapy. The source is a woman in her late teens or twenties with HIV. Each CDR3 is given with its conserved first and last residue. The D gene is left open where the match is weak. Clone size is stated in some rows and not others, as once, few, many or a class when expanded.

d_gene | j_gene | abundance | v_gene | CDR3aa | CDR3nt
. | TRBJ2-2 | . | TRBV25-1 | CASSATESGRNTGELFF | TGTGCCAGCAGTGCCACGGAAAGTGGGCGCAACACCGGGGAGCTGTTTTTT
TRBD1 | TRBJ2-5 | . | TRBV7-2 | CASSLEPNRGQTQYF | TGTGCCAGCAGCTTAGAACCCAACAGGGGTCAGACCCAGTACTTC
TRBD1 | TRBJ1-2 | . | TRBV4-3 | CASSQAPPGGDYGYTF | TGCGCCAGCAGCCAAGCCCCGCCAGGGGGCGACTATGGCTACACCTTC
. | TRBJ1-4 | . | TRBV18 | CASSPRSVNEKLFF | TGTGCCAGCTCACCACGTTCAGTAAATGAAAAACTGTTTTTT
TRBD2 | TRBJ2-7 | . | TRBV6-5 | CASTSGRSSYEQYF | TGTGCCAGCACTAGCGGGAGAAGCTCCTACGAGCAGTACTTC
. | TRBJ1-1 | . | TRBV2 | CASSPAQGEPFF | TGTGCCAGCAGTCCCGCCCAGGGCGAACCTTTCTTT
TRBD1 | TRBJ1-3 | . | TRBV18 | CASSTWTGGSSGNTIYF | TGTGCCAGCTCAACTTGGACAGGGGGTTCGTCCGGAAACACCATATATTTT
. | TRBJ1-4 | . | TRBV5-4 | CASSFRGGNEKLFF | TGTGCCAGCAGCTTCCGGGGGGGTAATGAAAAACTGTTTTTT
TRBD1 | TRBJ2-2 | . | TRBV7-8 | CASSLGAGGNTGELFF | TGTGCCAGCAGCCTTGGGGCAGGGGGGAACACCGGGGAGCTGTTTTTT
TRBD2 | TRBJ2-6 | once | TRBV6-1 | CASSERASGSGGANVLTF | TGTGCCAGCAGTGAACGAGCTAGCGGGAGTGGTGGGGCCAACGTCCTGACTTTC
TRBD1 | TRBJ1-4 | . | TRBV18 | CASSPPGTGREKLFF | TGTGCCAGCTCACCACCGGGGACAGGGCGTGAAAAACTGTTTTTT
. | TRBJ1-1 | . | TRBV25-1 | CASSEFGGGEAFF | TGTGCCAGCAGTGAATTTGGGGGCGGAGAAGCTTTCTTT
TRBD2 | TRBJ2-3 | . | TRBV6-4 | CASSGLAGGTDTQYF | TGTGCCAGCAGTGGACTAGCGGGAGGCACAGATACGCAGTATTTT
. | TRBJ2-1 | . | TRBV7-2 | CASSLEGVPRRPYNEQFF | TGTGCCAGCAGCTTAGAGGGGGTTCCTAGGAGACCATACAATGAGCAGTTCTTC
TRBD2 | TRBJ2-1 | once | TRBV2 | CASYPTSGSYNEQFF | TGTGCCAGCTACCCAACTAGCGGGTCCTACAATGAGCAGTTCTTC
. | TRBJ2-2 | . | TRBV9 | CASSPLGPVSWELFF | TGTGCCAGCAGCCCTCTCGGTCCGGTGTCCTGGGAGCTGTTTTTT